The clone carrying this T cell receptor beta chain was detected only a few times. What it binds is not known. With a J-beta primer mix and a sample-barcoded 5' primer, a second PCR ran roughly 6 to 11 cycles. TCRdb redid the calling of the 5' RACE reads with MiXCR, one entry per CDR3 protein. The table has 1.8 million or so distinct CDR3 sequences, about 39% seen once. The source of the sample is a study of blood T cells in healthy people across ages. Study overall: About one barcoded TCR beta cDNA was captured per two T cells. Study-level results: Among long-lived donors, naive CD4+ cells were more numerous and diversity higher than in aged donors. Leaving the PBMCs unsorted stopped any conclusive comparison of naive versus antigen-experienced cells.

Germline CDR1 is SQVTM and CDR2 is ANQGSEA. The CDR3 consists of 16 residues. V dropped 1 base and J dropped 7; count of bases not matched to a gene: 8. The sequence came from a human donor in good health. This rearrangement joins TRBV29-1 to TRBJ2-1; TRBD2 matches at 12 bases. Sequenced material: blood. CDR3 bases: TGCAGCGTTGAAGGGGCGGCTAGCGGGGGGGCGAATGAGCAGTTCTTC. This gives the protein CSVEGAASGGANEQFF.